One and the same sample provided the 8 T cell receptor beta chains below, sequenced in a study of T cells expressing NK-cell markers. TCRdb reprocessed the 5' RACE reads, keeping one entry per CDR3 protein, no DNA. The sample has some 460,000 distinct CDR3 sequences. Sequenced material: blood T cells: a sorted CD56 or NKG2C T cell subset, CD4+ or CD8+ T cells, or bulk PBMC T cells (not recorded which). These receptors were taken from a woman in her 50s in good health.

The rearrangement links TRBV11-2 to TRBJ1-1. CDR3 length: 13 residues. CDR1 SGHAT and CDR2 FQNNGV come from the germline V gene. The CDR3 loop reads CASNGLINTEAFF.

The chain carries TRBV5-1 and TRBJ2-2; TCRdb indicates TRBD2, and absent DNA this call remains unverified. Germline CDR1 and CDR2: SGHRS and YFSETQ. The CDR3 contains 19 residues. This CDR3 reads CASSLWGASGRARTGELFF.

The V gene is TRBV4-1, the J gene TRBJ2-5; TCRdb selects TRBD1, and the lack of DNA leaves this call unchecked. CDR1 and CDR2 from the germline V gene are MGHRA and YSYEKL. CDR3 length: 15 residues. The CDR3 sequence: CASSQGQDLAETQYF.

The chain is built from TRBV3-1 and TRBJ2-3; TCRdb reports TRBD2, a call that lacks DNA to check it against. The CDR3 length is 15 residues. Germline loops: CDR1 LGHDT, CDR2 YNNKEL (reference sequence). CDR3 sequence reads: CASSQVSSGTDTQYF.

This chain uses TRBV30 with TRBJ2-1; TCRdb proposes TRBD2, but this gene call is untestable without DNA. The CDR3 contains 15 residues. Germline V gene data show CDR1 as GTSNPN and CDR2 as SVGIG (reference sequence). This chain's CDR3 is CVFIRPGSDYNEQFF. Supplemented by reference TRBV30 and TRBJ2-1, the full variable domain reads SQTIHQWPATLVQPVGSPLSLECTVEGTSNPNLYWYRQAAGRGLQLLFYSVGIGQISSEVPQNLSASRPQDRQFILSSKKLLLSDSGFYLCVFIRPGSDYNEQFFGPGTRLTVL.

CDR3 sequence reads: CSAARGGTGELFF. This chain joins TRBV29-1 and TRBJ2-2; the D call from TCRdb, TRBD1, cannot be confirmed without DNA. This CDR3 contains 13 residues. Per germline, CDR1 SQVTM and CDR2 ANQGSEA.

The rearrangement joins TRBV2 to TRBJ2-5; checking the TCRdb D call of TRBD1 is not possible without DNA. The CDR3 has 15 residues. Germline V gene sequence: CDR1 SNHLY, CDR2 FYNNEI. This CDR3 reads CASSEGTGGRKTQYF.

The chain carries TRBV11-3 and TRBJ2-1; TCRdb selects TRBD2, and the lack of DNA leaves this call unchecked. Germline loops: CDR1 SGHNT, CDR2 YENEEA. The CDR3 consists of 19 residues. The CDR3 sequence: CASSSWSSGRALSYNEQFF.